What follows are 9 T cell receptor beta chains derived from one specimen sequenced in a study of cytomegalovirus exposure and HLA in healthy donors. The primer mix had 60 Vbeta and 13 Jbeta primers. TCRdb keeps only in-frame clones here, not all; method: immunoSEQ multiplex PCR. The profile shows approximately 150,000 clones, around 84% of them singletons. Sequences were obtained from PBMCs. The receptors were gathered from a boy aged 2-9 years in good health and CMV-seronegative.

The gene calls are TRBV9 and TRBJ2-2, with a tentative D call TRBD2 (6 bases). The CDR3 has 14 residues. Trimming stripped 4 bases from V and 3 bases from J, with 10 bases between. The germline V gene has CDR1 SGDLS and CDR2 YYNGEE. CDR3 region: CASSLTGDTGELFF. The DNA for the CDR3 is TGTGCCAGCAGCCTTACGGGAGACACCGGGGAGCTGTTTTTT. The variable domain in full, completed from reference TRBV9 and TRBJ2-2, reads DSGVTQTPKHLITATGQRVTLRCSPRSGDLSVYWYQQSLDQGLQFLIQYYNGEERAKGNILERFSAQQFPDLHSELNLSSLELGDSALYFCASSLTGDTGELFFGEGSRLTVL.

The V and J genes are TRBV4-1 and TRBJ2-6, with D maybe TRBD2 (5 bases). CDR3 length: 18 residues. Trimming cost V 2 bases and J 2 bases, with 16 bases left between them. Germline CDR1 MGHRA, CDR2 YSYEKL. The CDR3: CASSQRVSFGAGANVLTF. The CDR3 DNA sequence: TGCGCCAGCAGCCAAAGGGTCTCATTCGGGGCTGGGGCCAACGTCCTGACTTTC.

This clone was detected only once. This sequence joins TRBV9 and TRBJ2-1; D is uncertain. Germline CDR1 and CDR2: SGDLS and YYNGEE. The ends were cut back, 2 bases at V and 8 bases at J, with 8 bases in the middle. This CDR3 spans 12 amino acids. CDR3 bases: TGTGCCAGCAGCGTCGGAGATCATGAGCAGTTCTTC. Its translation: CASSVGDHEQFF.

This rearrangement joins TRBV7-8 to TRBJ1-2; 7 nucleotides match TRBD1. CDR1 and CDR2 (germline): SGHVS, FQNEAQ. This CDR3 spans 14 amino acids. Losses at the gene ends were 5 bases for V and 7 bases for J; bases not matched to a gene: 10. This CDR3 is CASSSLDRSGGYTF. The CDR3 bases are TGTGCCAGCAGCAGCCTGGACAGGTCCGGTGGCTACACCTTC.

The chain employs TRBV29-1 and TRBJ1-1, with TRBD1 as a possible D gene (5 bases). Germline V gene data show CDR1 as SQVTM and CDR2 as ANQGSEA. V was trimmed by 4 bases and J by 3 bases, leaving 12 bases between them. This CDR3 is 13 amino acids long. The CDR3 DNA reads as TGCAGCGTTGTCGGGCAGGGCCACACTGAAGCTTTCTTT. It is translated as CSVVGQGHTEAFF.

V and J are TRBV7-2 and TRBJ2-7; a weak D match, TRBD1 (5 bases). The germline V and J ends were trimmed by 3 bases and 3 bases, with 15 bases remaining between them. Looked up from germline, CDR1 is SGHTA and CDR2 is FQGNSA. This CDR3 is 15 amino acids long. The CDR3 loop reads CASSFRQSSSYEQYF. The CDR3 DNA is TGTGCCAGCAGCTTCAGACAGAGTTCTAGCTACGAGCAGTACTTC. The entire variable domain, with the rest obtained from reference TRBV7-2 and TRBJ2-7, is as follows: GAGVSQSPSNKVTEKGKDVELRCDPISGHTALYWYRQSLGQGLEFLIYFQGNSAPDKSGLPSDRFSAERTGGSVSTLTIQRTQQEDSAVYLCASSFRQSSSYEQYFGPGTRLTVT.

The V gene is TRBV5-1, the J gene TRBJ2-5; D remains ambiguous. Trimming left V 0 bases short and J 7 bases short, with 10 bases between. The CDR3 is 13 residues long. CDR1 SGHRS and CDR2 YFSETQ come from the germline V gene. The DNA for the CDR3 is TGCGCCAGCAGCTTGGCAGGTTATGGGACCCAGTACTTC. Its translation is CASSLAGYGTQYF.

The CDR3 region is CATSRDQGGSGHNEQFF. CDR3 in DNA: TGTGCCACCAGCAGAGATCAGGGGGGAAGCGGCCACAATGAGCAGTTCTTC. J is TRBJ2-1 and V is TRBV15; the D gene is possibly TRBD1 (7 bases). The CDR3 is 17 amino acids. Germline loops: CDR1 LNHNV, CDR2 YYDKDF (reference sequence). V dropped 0 bases and J dropped 5 bases, with 17 bases sitting between them.

The chain carries TRBV11-1 and TRBJ2-1, with 12 nucleotides matching TRBD2. CDR1 is SGHAT and CDR2 is FQDESV in the germline V gene (reference sequence). This CDR3 spans 16 amino acids. The trim removed 2 bases at V and 8 bases at J, leaving 7 bases unmatched. The CDR3 DNA reads as TGTGCCAGCAGCTTAACTCTAGCGGGAGGGCGGGATGAGCAGTTCTTC. Translated: CASSLTLAGGRDEQFF.